These 20 T cell receptor beta chains were all obtained from the same sample, sequenced in a study of blood T cell repertoires in COVID-19. The table came from immunoSEQ multiplex PCR; TCRdb's copy has only in-frame clones and leaves some out. The table includes about 350,000 clones, roughly nine tenths detected once. The material sequenced was peripheral blood. These receptors were taken from a woman in her sixties or seventies with COVID-19, enrolled during active disease.

The DNA for the CDR3 is TGTGCCAGCAGCTCCCCGGCAGGGAAGATCTCCTACGAGCAGTACTTC. It encodes CASSSPAGKISYEQYF. V gene TRBV7-9 combines with J gene TRBJ2-7, with D perhaps matching TRBD1 (5 bases). The CDR3 totals 16 residues. Germline loops: CDR1 SEHNR, CDR2 FQNEAQ (reference sequence). V was pared by 4 bases and J by 0 bases, with 16 bases between.

The chain uses TRBV19 and TRBJ1-4; 9 nucleotides line up with TRBD1. CDR1 and CDR2 (germline): LNHDA, SQIVND (reference sequence). The trim removed 3 bases at V and 6 bases at J, leaving 11 bases unmatched. The CDR3 extends over 17 amino acids. This chain's CDR3 is CASSIVFLGQGDEKLFF. The CDR3 DNA sequence: TGTGCCAGTAGTATTGTTTTTTTGGGACAGGGAGATGAAAAACTGTTTTTT.

The chain recombines TRBV7-9 with TRBJ1-4, with a tentative D call TRBD1 (5 bases). The V end lost 1 base, the J end lost 3 bases, and 15 bases lay between the germline ends. This CDR3 spans 17 amino acids. Per the germline V gene, CDR1 is SEHNR and CDR2 is FQNEAQ (reference sequence). CDR3 sequence: CASSLDWGGWPNEKLFF. CDR3 coding DNA: TGTGCCAGCAGCTTAGACTGGGGCGGTTGGCCTAATGAAAAACTGTTTTTT.

The chain is built from TRBV3-1 (or the pseudogene TRBV3-2) and TRBJ1-5, with 7 nucleotides matching TRBD1. With V trimmed by 4 bases and J by 3 bases, 6 bases remained unmatched. The CDR3 contains 15 residues. Germline V gene data show CDR1 as LGHDT and CDR2 as YNNKEL (reference sequence). CDR3 protein: CASSLSTGINQPQHF. In DNA, the CDR3 is TGTGCCAGCAGCCTGTCGACAGGGATCAATCAGCCCCAGCATTTT.

Concerning this clone itself: The sample has other DNA sequences that encode this CDR3 too. The chain couples TRBV18 to TRBJ1-4; D is unclear. Germline-derived CDR1 and CDR2 are KGHSH and LQKENI. There are 14 residues in the CDR3. Trimming left V 2 bases short and J 0 bases short, with 4 bases between. CDR3 bases: TGTGCCAGCTCACCAAGAGCAACTAATGAAAAACTGTTTTTT. This codes for CASSPRATNEKLFF.

This chain connects TRBV2 to TRBJ1-2; 9 bases agree with TRBD1. V shed 10 bases and J 4 bases; nucleotides not matched to a gene: 10. Germline V CDR1 and CDR2: SNHLY, FYNNEI. The CDR3 runs to 14 residues. The CDR3 is CATLRGQGIYGYTF. CDR3 coding DNA: TGTGCCACCCTCCGGGGACAGGGCATCTATGGCTACACCTTC. Full variable domain (missing parts from reference TRBV2 and TRBJ1-2): EPEVTQTPSHQVTQMGQEVILRCVPISNHLYFYWYRQILGQKVEFLVSFYNNEISEKSEIFDDQFSVERPDGSNFTLKIRSTKLEDSAMYFCATLRGQGIYGYTFGSGTRLTVV.

The chain carries TRBV12-3 or TRBV12-4 and TRBJ1-5, with TRBD1 matching over 7 bases. V trimming: 6 bases; J trimming: 5 bases; junction bases outside the gene matches: 4. CDR3 length equals 13 residues. CDR3 in DNA: TGTGCCAGCAGCAGGGACAGCGATCAGCCCCAGCATTTT. Translating it yields CASSRDSDQPQHF.

The V and J genes are TRBV7-9 and TRBJ2-1; TRBD1 matches 9 bases. Trimming at V came to 6 bases and at J to 8 bases, leaving 5 bases not matched to a gene. Germline CDR1 is SEHNR and CDR2 is FQNEAQ (reference sequence). The CDR3 runs 13 residues. For the CDR3, the DNA is TGTGCCAGCAGGGGGGACAGGGTTGATGAGCAGTTCTTC. This translates into CASRGDRVDEQFF. Complete variable domain (other parts from reference TRBV7-9 and TRBJ2-1): DTGVSQNPRHKITKRGQNVTFRCDPISEHNRLYWYRQTLGQGPEFLTYFQNEAQLEKSRLLSDRFSAERPKGSFSTLEIQRTEQGDSAMYLCASRGDRVDEQFFGPGTRLTVL.

The V call is TRBV27, the J call TRBJ2-1; maybe TRBD1 (6 bases). CDR1 and CDR2 from the germline V gene are MNHEY and SMNVEV (reference sequence). The ends were cut back, 4 bases at V and 0 bases at J, with 7 bases in the middle. The CDR3 runs to 14 residues. The CDR3 here is CASSWGRSYNEQFF. Here the CDR3 DNA reads TGTGCCAGCAGTTGGGGGCGCTCCTACAATGAGCAGTTCTTC.

This sequence joins TRBV5-1 and TRBJ1-1; 8 bases fit TRBD1. Germline V gene lookup returns CDR1 SGHRS and CDR2 YFSETQ. Trimming cost V 1 base and J 4 bases; bases outside gene matches: 9. This CDR3 spans 16 amino acids. CDR3 nucleotides: TGCGCCAGCAGCTTGCCCCTGACAGGGGTTGGCACTGAAGCTTTCTTT. Protein sequence: CASSLPLTGVGTEAFF. The entire variable domain, with the rest obtained from reference TRBV5-1 and TRBJ1-1, is as follows: KAGVTQTPRYLIKTRGQQVTLSCSPISGHRSVSWYQQTPGQGLQFLFEYFSETQRNKGNFPGRFSGRQFSNSRSEMNVSTLELGDSALYLCASSLPLTGVGTEAFFGQGTRLTVV.

This chain uses TRBV7-2 with TRBJ2-3; possibly TRBD2 for D (5 bases). The CDR3 extends over 14 amino acids. The germline V gene has CDR1 SGHTA and CDR2 FQGNSA. Trimming pared 5 bases from V and 0 bases from J, leaving 9 bases between. The DNA for the CDR3 is TGTGCCAGCAGCCCTAGCACCAGCACAGATACGCAGTATTTT. Translation: CASSPSTSTDTQYF.

The chain carries TRBV19 and TRBJ2-3, with a tentative D call TRBD2 (6 bases). V lost 5 bases, J lost 2 bases, and 11 bases lay in between. CDR1 is LNHDA, CDR2 SQIVND, per germline (reference sequence). This CDR3 region has 14 residues. The CDR3 nucleotides read TGTGCCAGTAGTCCGGGACTGAACACAGATACGCAGTATTTT. Translation: CASSPGLNTDTQYF.

The rearrangement links TRBV6-6 to TRBJ1-4; D gene uncertain. Germline CDR1 is MNHNY and CDR2 is SVGAGI (reference sequence). The CDR3 spans 13 residues. V lost 6 bases and J lost 3, with 8 bases in between. The CDR3 sequence: CASSRPANEKLFF. The DNA of the CDR3 is TGTGCCAGCAGCCGACCAGCTAATGAAAAACTGTTTTTT.

The chain joins TRBV5-1 to TRBJ1-4; maybe TRBD1 (5 bases). Per the germline V gene, CDR1 is SGHRS and CDR2 is YFSETQ. V gave up 2 bases and J gave up 5 bases, with 13 bases separating them. The CDR3 covers 15 residues. This CDR3 reads CASSFVTGGNEKLFF. The CDR3 DNA sequence: TGCGCCAGCAGCTTCGTGACGGGGGGGAATGAAAAACTGTTTTTT.

This clone was seen only once. This sequence joins TRBV6-6 and TRBJ1-6, with 7 bases fitting TRBD1. CDR3 size: 15 residues. Germline V gene data show CDR1 as MNHNY and CDR2 as SVGAGI (reference sequence). Trimming took 6 bases from V and 7 from J; bases not matched to a gene: 9. The CDR3 coding sequence is TGTGCCAGCAGATCTCCCGGGACAGTCAATTCACCCCTCCACTTT. Its protein product is CASRSPGTVNSPLHF.

The table lists this clone with a count of one. The chain has TRBV2 and TRBJ2-3; D ambiguous. V lost 11 bases and J lost 0, with 12 bases in between. The germline CDR1 and CDR2 sequences are SNHLY and FYNNEI. The CDR3 sequence is 13 residues long. The CDR3 DNA sequence: TGTGCCCTAGGCCTCGCTAGCACAGATACGCAGTATTTT. It codes for CALGLASTDTQYF.

The chain uses TRBV7-3 and TRBJ2-1; 9 positions match TRBD1. CDR1 and CDR2 (germline): SGHTA, FQGTGA. CDR3 length: 15 residues. V shed 5 bases and J 4 bases; nucleotides not matched to a gene: 6. The CDR3: CASSKEGQGYNEQFF. The DNA of the CDR3 is TGTGCCAGCAGCAAAGAGGGACAGGGATACAATGAGCAGTTCTTC.

The V gene is TRBV3-1 (or the pseudogene TRBV3-2), the J gene TRBJ2-7, with D possibly being TRBD2 (6 bases). Trimming cost V 0 bases and J 2 bases, with 8 bases left between them. Germline V CDR1 and CDR2: LGHDT, YNNKEL (reference sequence). The CDR3 is made up of 14 amino acids. CDR3 in amino acids: CASSQEGGAYEQYF. In DNA, the CDR3 is TGTGCCAGCAGCCAAGAGGGGGGAGCCTACGAGCAGTACTTC.

This clone was counted once. The chain is built from TRBV28 and TRBJ1-2; D is perhaps TRBD1 (6 bases). The germline V gene encodes CDR1 MDHEN and CDR2 SYDVKM. The CDR3 spans 14 residues. With 4 bases removed from V and 0 bases from J, the gap between germline ends came to 9 bases. The CDR3 bases are TGTGCCAGCAGTTCGTGGACAGCTAACTATGGCTACACCTTC. Protein: CASSSWTANYGYTF.

J is TRBJ2-4 and V is TRBV4-1; the D is unclear. V was cut by 0 bases and J by 4 bases, with 10 bases left in between. This CDR3 region has 15 residues. The germline V gene has CDR1 MGHRA and CDR2 YSYEKL. CDR3 region: CASSQDLYRKNIQYF. The CDR3 DNA is TGCGCCAGCAGCCAAGATCTGTACAGAAAAAACATTCAGTACTTC.